The rows below give T cell receptor beta chains drawn from one sample of a study of beta chain features in type 1 diabetes. Clones were read by immunoSEQ multiplex PCR, and TCRdb kept only the in-frame ones, dropping some. Altogether more than 95,000 clones are present, around a sixth being singletons, with the ten largest covering 2.6%. The sequenced sample was central memory CD4+ T cells from blood. These receptors all come from a man aged 18 to 30 with type 1 diabetes. The CDR3 runs from the conserved cysteine through the conserved F or W. The D gene is left open where the match is weak. Size values are once, few and many counts, or a class for expanded clones, and some rows have none.

v_call	clone_size	j_call	d_call	cdr3_aa	cdr3_nt
TRBV4-3	NA	TRBJ2-1	NA	CASSQDSPSSYNEQFF	TGCGCCAGCAGCCAAGATAGTCCCAGCTCCTACAATGAGCAGTTCTTC
TRBV11-1	NA	TRBJ2-4	NA	CASSSTALAKNIQYF	TGTGCCAGCAGCTCGACAGCCTTAGCCAAAAACATTCAGTACTTC
TRBV6-6	NA	TRBJ1-3	NA	CASSSQGHNTIYF	TGTGCCAGCAGTTCCCAGGGGCACAACACCATATATTTT
TRBV29-1	few	TRBJ1-2	NA	CSVDRHVYGYTF	TGCAGCGTTGACCGACATGTGTATGGCTACACCTTC
TRBV7-3	few	TRBJ2-5	TRBD1	CASSLGATGQAQYF	TGTGCCAGCAGCTTAGGGGCAACTGGACAGGCCCAGTACTTC
TRBV18	many	TRBJ2-1	NA	CASSPASLGDNEQFF	TGTGCCAGCTCACCCGCGAGTCTCGGGGACAATGAGCAGTTCTTC
TRBV19	NA	TRBJ2-3	NA	CASSIPSMADTQYF	TGTGCCAGTAGTATCCCTTCTATGGCAGATACGCAGTATTTT
TRBV5-1	NA	TRBJ2-5	NA	CASSLDPLVGGETQYF	TGCGCCAGCAGCTTGGATCCGTTAGTGGGGGGAGAGACCCAGTACTTC
TRBV11-3	NA	TRBJ2-5	TRBD1	CASSTRDREPETQYF	TGTGCCAGCAGCACCCGGGACAGGGAGCCGGAGACCCAGTACTTC
TRBV5-4	NA	TRBJ1-5	NA	CASSSQGINQPQHF	TGTGCCAGCAGTTCCCAGGGCATCAATCAGCCCCAGCATTTT
TRBV7-8	NA	TRBJ2-7	TRBD2	CASSSGTSSHEQYF	TGTGCCAGCAGTTCCGGGACTAGTTCCCACGAGCAGTACTTC
TRBV28	NA	TRBJ2-7	NA	CASSSVREQYF	TGTGCCAGCAGTTCCGTCCGAGAGCAGTACTTC
TRBV2	NA	TRBJ2-7	NA	CASSQAFSGEQYF	TGTGCCAGCAGTCAGGCATTCTCGGGAGAGCAGTACTTC
TRBV5-1	NA	TRBJ2-1	NA	CASSLGVLGGLNEQFF	TGCGCCAGCAGCTTGGGTGTTTTGGGGGGATTAAATGAGCAGTTCTTC
TRBV14	few	TRBJ2-1	NA	CASSPGRGHSSYNEQFF	TGTGCCAGCAGCCCGGGGAGAGGGCACAGCTCCTACAATGAGCAGTTCTTC
TRBV29-1	few	TRBJ2-3	TRBD2	CSVSAGDYTDTQYF	TGCAGCGTTAGCGCGGGAGACTACACAGATACGCAGTATTTT
TRBV6-5	few	TRBJ1-2	NA	CASSYQQISGYTF	TGTGCCAGCAGTTACCAGCAAATCAGCGGCTACACCTTC
TRBV7-2	NA	TRBJ2-7	TRBD1	CASTRAGQGIYEQYF	TGTGCCAGCACCCGAGCGGGACAGGGGATTTACGAGCAGTACTTC
TRBV2	few	TRBJ1-5	TRBD1	CATKDRASNQPQHF	TGTGCCACCAAGGACAGGGCCAGCAATCAGCCCCAGCATTTT
TRBV6-6	NA	TRBJ1-2	NA	CATNRDGYTF	TGTGCCACCAACAGAGATGGCTACACCTTC
TRBV6-5	NA	TRBJ2-7	TRBD1	CASTIQGGYEQYF	TGTGCCAGCACCATACAGGGGGGCTACGAGCAGTACTTC
TRBV5-1	NA	TRBJ2-7	TRBD1	CASSLQGAEVGFGQYF	TGCGCCAGCAGTCTACAGGGGGCGGAGGTCGGTTTCGGGCAGTACTTC
TRBV6-1	NA	TRBJ1-3	NA	CASSTTEYTGNTIYF	TGTGCCAGCAGTACCACAGAGTACACTGGAAACACCATATATTTT
TRBV4-3	NA	TRBJ2-4	NA	CASSQEAISLAKNIQYF	TGCGCCAGCAGCCAAGAGGCGATTTCGCTAGCCAAAAACATTCAGTACTTC
TRBV2	NA	TRBJ1-5	NA	CASTAVGGPNQPQHF	TGTGCCAGCACCGCCGTGGGGGGGCCGAATCAGCCCCAGCATTTT
TRBV7-2	few	TRBJ1-2	NA	CASSRWPLTDGYTF	TGTGCCAGCAGCCGCTGGCCGCTGACCGATGGCTACACCTTC
TRBV5-1	few	TRBJ2-3	NA	CASSFSGPSTDTQYF	TGCGCCAGCAGCTTTAGCGGTCCTAGCACAGATACGCAGTATTTT
TRBV5-1	once	TRBJ2-5	NA	CASSFTGSLRGETQYF	TGCGCCAGCAGCTTTACAGGGAGTCTGAGGGGAGAGACCCAGTACTTC
TRBV5-1	NA	TRBJ2-7	NA	CASSLVSGSYEQYF	TGCGCCAGCAGCTTGGTTTCGGGCTCCTACGAGCAGTACTTC
TRBV30	few	TRBJ2-5	NA	CAWNWGGETQYF	TGTGCCTGGAATTGGGGAGGAGAGACCCAGTACTTC
TRBV30	few	TRBJ2-1	NA	CAWPREGETYNEQFF	TGTGCCTGGCCTCGCGAGGGAGAAACCTACAATGAGCAGTTCTTC
TRBV7-6	medium-sized	TRBJ2-3	NA	CASSRDSDTQYF	TGTGCCAGCAGCCGAGATTCCGATACGCAGTATTTT
TRBV13	NA	TRBJ2-6	TRBD1	CASSFRQGRSSGANVLTF	TGTGCCAGCAGCTTCCGACAGGGGCGGAGCTCTGGGGCCAACGTCCTGACTTTC
TRBV5-4	NA	TRBJ2-5	TRBD2	CASSMPGTRRETQYF	TGTGCCAGCAGCATGCCCGGGACTAGAAGGGAGACCCAGTACTTC
TRBV5-1	NA	TRBJ1-2	NA	CASSFSRNYGYTF	TGCGCCAGCAGCTTCAGCAGAAACTATGGCTACACCTTC
TRBV4-1	NA	TRBJ2-6	NA	CASSQGTLGSGANVLTF	TGCGCCAGCAGCCAAGGGACACTTGGCTCTGGGGCCAACGTCCTGACTTTC
TRBV28	NA	TRBJ2-7	TRBD1	CASIGTGPSVDTYEQYF	TGTGCCAGCATCGGGACAGGGCCCAGCGTAGATACCTACGAGCAGTACTTC
TRBV30	NA	TRBJ2-2	NA	CACRLVAGELFF	TGTGCCTGCAGATTGGTTGCCGGGGAGCTGTTTTTT
TRBV4-1	few	TRBJ2-1	NA	CASSPMMRRYNEQFF	TGCGCCAGCAGCCCTATGATGCGGCGGTACAATGAGCAGTTCTTC
TRBV7-6	few	TRBJ2-3	NA	CASSLVAGTDTQYF	TGTGCCAGCAGCTTGGTAGCGGGCACAGATACGCAGTATTTT
TRBV7-9	NA	TRBJ2-2	NA	CASSPRTNTGELFF	TGTGCCAGCAGCCCCCGGACAAACACCGGGGAGCTGTTTTTT
TRBV2	many	TRBJ1-3	NA	CASSDNLSGNTIYF	TGTGCCAGCAGTGATAACCTCTCTGGAAACACCATATATTTT
TRBV6-5	few	TRBJ1-5	NA	CASSLPGQPQHF	TGTGCCAGCAGTTTACCGGGACAGCCCCAGCATTTT
TRBV27	few	TRBJ1-5	TRBD1	CASSQTGFNQPQHF	TGTGCCAGCAGCCAGACAGGGTTCAATCAGCCCCAGCATTTT
TRBV5-1	NA	TRBJ1-2	NA	CASSLPARAVGGYTF	TGCGCCAGCAGCTTACCGGCCAGGGCGGTAGGCGGCTACACCTTC
TRBV18	few	TRBJ2-1	NA	CASSPSTHEQFF	TGTGCCAGCTCACCAAGTACTCATGAGCAGTTCTTC
TRBV7-2	few	TRBJ2-4	NA	CASSPGGSVDIQYF	TGTGCCAGCAGCCCGGGTGGGTCCGTTGACATTCAGTACTTC
TRBV5-4	few	TRBJ2-7	TRBD2	CASSLNPLAGISYEQYF	TGTGCCAGCAGCTTGAATCCTCTAGCGGGGATCTCCTACGAGCAGTACTTC
TRBV7-7	few	TRBJ2-3	TRBD2	CASSPTTSGGTDTQYF	TGTGCTAGCAGCCCGACAACTAGCGGTGGCACAGATACGCAGTATTTT
TRBV29-1	NA	TRBJ2-5	TRBD2	CSGGLAGPWETQYF	TGCAGCGGTGGGCTAGCGGGGCCTTGGGAGACCCAGTACTTC
TRBV7-2	NA	TRBJ2-2	NA	CASSPMQGNTGELFF	TGTGCCAGCAGCCCTATGCAGGGCAACACCGGGGAGCTGTTTTTT
TRBV23-1	NA	TRBJ2-2	TRBD1	CASSWADRGQNTGELFF	TGCGCCAGCAGTTGGGCGGACAGGGGGCAGAACACCGGGGAGCTGTTTTTT